What follows are 17 T cell receptor beta chains derived from one specimen sequenced in a study of technical replicates of blood from a few donors. Here immunoSEQ multiplex PCR was the method, and the copy in TCRdb shows in-frame clones only, minus some. Of about 63,000 clones listed, about 87% are singletons. The sequenced sample consisted of PBMCs. All receptors derive from a human donor in good health. Some clones in this sample may be carry-over from other donors' samples.

V is TRBV7-8 and J is TRBJ1-5; D is possibly TRBD1 (5 bases). V dropped 4 bases and J dropped 2 bases, with 15 bases sitting between them. Germline loops: CDR1 SGHVS, CDR2 FQNEAQ. The CDR3 contains 16 residues. The CDR3 DNA follows: TGTGCCAGCAGCTCCGGGGGGTGGAATGGCAATCAGCCCCAGCATTTT. Its protein is CASSSGGWNGNQPQHF.

This chain's CDR3 is CASSWERQKFF. CDR3 nucleotides: TGCGCCAGCAGCTGGGAGCGGCAGAAGTTCTTC. The chain carries TRBV5-1 and TRBJ2-1; tentative D call: TRBD2 (5 bases). V gave up 3 bases and J gave up 14 bases, with 12 bases separating them. The CDR3 runs to 11 residues. Per the germline V gene, CDR1 is SGHRS and CDR2 is YFSETQ.

The chain uses TRBV7-3 and TRBJ2-1; possible D gene TRBD1, 6 bases. This CDR3 comprises 16 residues. Trimming removed 4 bases from V and 0 bases from J, with 13 bases in between. CDR1 SGHTA and CDR2 FQGTGA come from the germline V gene. The CDR3 loop reads CASSWDLGASYNEQFF. CDR3 DNA sequence: TGTGCCAGCAGCTGGGACCTGGGGGCCTCCTACAATGAGCAGTTCTTC.

J is TRBJ2-1 and V is TRBV23-1, with TRBD2 as a possible D gene (6 bases). Being an ORF, TRBV23-1 has a function that is uncertain. The V end lost 1 base, the J end lost 4 bases, and 26 bases lay between the germline ends. The CDR3 contains 20 residues. The CDR3 bases are TGCGCCAGCAGTCAATTAAGATCCAGCGGGCGCCCCGTGGGTTACAATGAGCAGTTCTTC. Translating gives CASSQLRSSGRPVGYNEQFF.

This rearrangement joins TRBV23-1 to TRBJ2-7; a possible D gene is TRBD1 (6 bases). TRBV23-1 carries the ORF label, with uncertain function. V shed 0 bases and J shed 1 base, with 13 bases lying between them. This CDR3 comprises 16 residues. The CDR3 nucleotides read TGCGCCAGCAGTCAATCGAGTGGGCAGGGGTCCTACGAGCAGTACTTC. This encodes CASSQSSGQGSYEQYF.

V usage is TRBV6-1 and J usage is TRBJ2-3; tentatively, D is TRBD1 (6 bases). Germline V gene lookup returns CDR1 MNHNS and CDR2 SASEGT. V dropped 6 bases and J dropped 0 bases, with 7 bases sitting between them. The CDR3 spans 13 residues. This chain's CDR3 is CASRGTSTDTQYF. The CDR3 DNA reads TGTGCCAGCAGGGGGACAAGCACAGATACGCAGTATTTT.

The V call is TRBV30, the J call TRBJ1-1; D might be TRBD1 (6 bases). Germline V gene data show CDR1 as GTSNPN and CDR2 as SVGIG (reference sequence). This CDR3 is 12 amino acids long. The V gene lost 1 base and the J gene lost 4 bases, with 7 bases spanning the gap. CDR3 amino acids: CAWSGGGTEAFF. CDR3 nucleotide sequence: TGTGCCTGGAGTGGAGGGGGCACTGAAGCTTTCTTT.

The chain joins TRBV7-9 to TRBJ2-5; a possible D gene is TRBD2 (5 bases). The CDR3 covers 15 residues. Trimming pared 4 bases from V and 2 bases from J, leaving 14 bases between. Germline values: CDR1 SEHNR, CDR2 FQNEAQ (reference sequence). In DNA form, the CDR3 reads TGTGCCAGCAGCTCCCGGCGGGTAGGGCAAGAGACCCAGTACTTC. Its protein is CASSSRRVGQETQYF.

This chain uses TRBV4-1 with TRBJ2-7; 7 nucleotides line up with TRBD2. CDR1 is MGHRA and CDR2 is YSYEKL in the germline V gene. The CDR3 sequence is 15 residues long. Trimming at V came to 3 bases and at J to 7 bases, leaving 12 bases not matched to a gene. The CDR3 spells CASSQAERDSREQYF. DNA for the CDR3: TGCGCCAGCAGCCAGGCCGAGCGGGACTCCCGGGAGCAGTACTTC.

The J gene is TRBJ1-2, the V gene TRBV5-1, with D possibly matching TRBD1 (6 bases). The CDR3 sequence is 15 residues long. Trimming left V 0 bases short and J 1 base short, with 10 bases between. Germline V gives CDR1 SGHRS, CDR2 YFSETQ. The CDR3 DNA follows: TGCGCCAGCAGCTTGGACGGACAGATTAACTATGGCTACACCTTC. Translated, it gives CASSLDGQINYGYTF.

The chain has TRBV6-6 and TRBJ2-5; 15 bases are a match to TRBD2. This CDR3 spans 16 amino acids. The germline CDR1 and CDR2 sequences are MNHNY and SVGAGI (reference sequence). V lost 6 bases to trimming and J lost 2 bases; unmatched junction nucleotides: 4. The CDR3 loop is CASSSGLAGGQETQYF. CDR3 DNA sequence: TGTGCCAGCAGCTCGGGACTAGCGGGGGGACAAGAGACCCAGTACTTC.

This clone showed up just once. The chain employs TRBV6-1 and TRBJ1-1, with D possibly TRBD1 on 6 matching bases. The CDR3 covers 15 residues. Germline CDR1 MNHNS, CDR2 SASEGT. V lost 7 bases, J lost 0 bases, and 15 bases lay in between. This CDR3 is CASTLQTGLNTEAFF. CDR3 nucleotides: TGTGCCAGCACCTTACAGACAGGACTGAACACTGAAGCTTTCTTT.

J is TRBJ2-3 and V is TRBV7-9, with D perhaps TRBD1 (5 bases). CDR3 length equals 13 residues. The germline V gene encodes CDR1 SEHNR and CDR2 FQNEAQ (reference sequence). Trimming pared 3 bases from V and 6 bases from J, leaving 10 bases between. DNA of the CDR3: TGTGCCAGCAGCTTCTTTGGGGCCGATACGCAGTATTTT. It translates to CASSFFGADTQYF.

This rearrangement joins TRBV7-6 to TRBJ1-5; D gene uncertain. Germline CDR1 reads SGHVS; CDR2 reads FNYEAQ. V was trimmed by 5 bases and J by 6 bases, leaving 17 bases between them. The CDR3 length is 15 residues. CDR3 bases: TGTGCCAGCAGCCCAGAGGCAGGAGAGGGTCAGCCCCAGCATTTT. Its translation is CASSPEAGEGQPQHF.

The J gene is TRBJ2-2, the V gene TRBV7-3, with TRBD2 matching over 11 bases. Per the germline V gene, CDR1 is SGHTA and CDR2 is FQGTGA. The CDR3 extends over 14 amino acids. V lost 6 bases to trimming and J lost 7 bases; unmatched junction nucleotides: 4. CDR3 in DNA: TGTGCCAGCAGACTAGCGGGAGCAAACGGGGAGCTGTTTTTT. Translated: CASRLAGANGELFF.

The CDR3: CASRDRGESGELFF. CDR3 nucleotides: TGTGCCAGCAGGGACAGGGGAGAATCCGGGGAGCTGTTTTTT. This chain joins TRBV6-6 and TRBJ2-2; 9 bases match TRBD1. The V and J ends lost 6 bases and 6 bases, in that order; junction bases with no gene match: 5. The CDR3 runs 14 residues. Germline V lookup: CDR1 MNHNY, CDR2 SVGAGI (reference sequence).

This chain connects TRBV21-1 to TRBJ2-7; the table names TRBD1, a call not compared with the DNA. TRBV21-1 is classified as a pseudogene. The CDR3 has 14 residues. In DNA, the CDR3 is TGTGCCAGCAGCAGAAGGGGCAGAACCGTCGAGCAGTACTTC. It codes for CASSRRGRTVEQYF.